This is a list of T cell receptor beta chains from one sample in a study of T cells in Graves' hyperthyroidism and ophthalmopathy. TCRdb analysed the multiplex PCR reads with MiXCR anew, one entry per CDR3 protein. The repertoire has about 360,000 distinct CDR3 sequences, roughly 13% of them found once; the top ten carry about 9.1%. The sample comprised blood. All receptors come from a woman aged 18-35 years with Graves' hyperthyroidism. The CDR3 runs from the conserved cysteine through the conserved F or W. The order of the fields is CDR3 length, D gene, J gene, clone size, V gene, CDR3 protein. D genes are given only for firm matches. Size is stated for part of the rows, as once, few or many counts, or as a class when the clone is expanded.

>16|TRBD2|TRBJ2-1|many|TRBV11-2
CASSLELAGVTNEQFF
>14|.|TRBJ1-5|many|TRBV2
CASSVAGPDQPQHF
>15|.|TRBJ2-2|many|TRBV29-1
CSARSGSNVAGELFF
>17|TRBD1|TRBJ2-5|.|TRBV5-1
CASSLGRDRLDQETQYF
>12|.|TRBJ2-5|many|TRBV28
CASSAAQETQYF
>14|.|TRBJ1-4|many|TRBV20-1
CSAESLSTNEKLFF
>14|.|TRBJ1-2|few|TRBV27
CASSLGPRGYGYTF
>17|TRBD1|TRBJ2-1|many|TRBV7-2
CASSLSTGQTLRNEQFF
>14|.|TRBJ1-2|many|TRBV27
CASSFRQGRYGYTF
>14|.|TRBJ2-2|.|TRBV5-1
CASSRSANTGELFF